The rows below give T cell receptor beta chains drawn from one sample of a study of T-cell reconstitution after alpha-beta-depleted transplantation in children. TCRdb reprocessed the PCR reads via MiXCR and lists one record per CDR3 protein. Among a few hundred thousand distinct CDR3 sequences listed, roughly 22% were seen once. Sequenced material: PBMCs from the stem cell graft donor, taken from the stem cell graft. These receptors originate from a human donor who donated a stem cell graft to a child with acute myeloid leukemia. The conserved cysteine and the conserved F or W are not part of the CDR3 here. Size values are once, few and many counts, or a class for expanded clones, and some rows have none.

clone size,J gene,V gene,CDR3 protein
-,TRBJ2-2,TRBV7-8,ASSSQGRYTGELF
few,TRBJ2-1,TRBV7-2,ASSPDPRRDEQF
-,TRBJ2-7,TRBV29-1,SADRGAEQY
-,TRBJ2-1,TRBV20-1,SARNSLSTSGRTNEQF
few,TRBJ2-2,TRBV7-2,ASSQERVTGELF
few,TRBJ2-7,TRBV25-1,ASTGTGTGAWASYEQY
-,TRBJ1-4,TRBV28,ASSLSGGRNEKLF
few,TRBJ2-7,TRBV7-3,ASSSTPGQEDEQY
-,TRBJ2-1,TRBV7-8,ASSLRGLAGGLSYNEQF
few,TRBJ1-1,TRBV20-1,SAREVQGANTEAF